The sequence of this T cell receptor (beta chain) was determined in a study of regulatory T cells in long-lasting Graves disease. The table lists this clonotype with a few counts. Time point of the sample: newly diagnosed GD, antithyroid drugs for less than 3 months. The authors made the TCR library using RNA they extracted from PBMCs. iRepertoire HTBI primers and Arm-PCR of CDR3 regions built TCR beta libraries. Original methodology: Across samples, 50 to 75 TRBV and roughly 13 TRBJ segments were found. MiXCR was run by TCRdb on the multiplex PCR reads, yielding one entry per CDR3 protein. These V and J calls derive from TCRdb rather than the authors' analysis. The repertoire includes around 500,000 distinct CDR3 sequences, 13% of them detected once, and under 10% sits in the top ten. The same data also contributed to another study, on T cells in Graves' hyperthyroidism and ophthalmopathy.

Specimen: peripheral blood mononuclear cells (PBMCs), collected at new diagnosis, from a patient treated with antithyroid drugs. The clonotype comes from a man aged 25-45 years with Graves disease.

The CDR3 coding sequence is TGTGCCAGCAGTTACTCGAAGGGATCGAGGAACACTGAAGCTTTCTTT. Its translation: CASSYSKGSRNTEAFF. This rearrangement joins TRBV6-5 to TRBJ1-1, with D hard to call. Trimming cost V 0 bases and J 1 base, with 12 bases left between them. The CDR3 contains 16 residues. Germline CDR1 reads MNHEY; CDR2 reads SVGAGI.